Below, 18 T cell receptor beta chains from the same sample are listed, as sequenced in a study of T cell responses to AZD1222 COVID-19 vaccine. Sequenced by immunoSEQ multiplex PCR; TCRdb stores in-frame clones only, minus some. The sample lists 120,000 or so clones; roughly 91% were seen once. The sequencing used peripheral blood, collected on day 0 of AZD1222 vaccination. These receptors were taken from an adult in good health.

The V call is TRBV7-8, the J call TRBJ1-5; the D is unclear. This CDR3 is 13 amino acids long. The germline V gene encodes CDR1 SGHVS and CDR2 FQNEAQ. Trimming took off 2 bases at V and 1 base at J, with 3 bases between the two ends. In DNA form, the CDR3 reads TGTGCCAGCAGCTTATGGAGCAATCAGCCCCAGCATTTT. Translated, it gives CASSLWSNQPQHF.

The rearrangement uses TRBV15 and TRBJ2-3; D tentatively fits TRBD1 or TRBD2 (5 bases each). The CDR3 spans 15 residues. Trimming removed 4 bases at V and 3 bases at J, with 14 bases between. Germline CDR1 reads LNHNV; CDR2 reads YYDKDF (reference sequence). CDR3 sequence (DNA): TGTGCCACCAGCAACATCGGGGCCAGGACAGATACGCAGTATTTT. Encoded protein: CATSNIGARTDTQYF.

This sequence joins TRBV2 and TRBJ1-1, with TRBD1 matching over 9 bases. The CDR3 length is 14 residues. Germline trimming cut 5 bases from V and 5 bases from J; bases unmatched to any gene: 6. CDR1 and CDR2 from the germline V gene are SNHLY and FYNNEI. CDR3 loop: CASSPTGTGTEAFF. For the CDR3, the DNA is TGTGCCAGCAGTCCTACCGGGACAGGGACTGAAGCTTTCTTT.

CDR3 bases: TGTGCCAGCAGTGAACAGCACTCACCCCTCCACTTT. Its translation is CASSEQHSPLHF. J is TRBJ1-6 and V is TRBV12-3 or TRBV12-4, with unresolved D. The V gene lost 5 bases and the J gene lost 10 bases, with 9 bases spanning the gap. The CDR3 is 12 amino acids.

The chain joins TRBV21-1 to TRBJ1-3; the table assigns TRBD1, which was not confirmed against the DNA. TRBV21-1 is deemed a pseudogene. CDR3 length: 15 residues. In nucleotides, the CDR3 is TGTGCCAGCAGCCAACAGGGAAGGGGATTAGACACCATATATTTT. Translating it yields CASSQQGRGLDTIYF.

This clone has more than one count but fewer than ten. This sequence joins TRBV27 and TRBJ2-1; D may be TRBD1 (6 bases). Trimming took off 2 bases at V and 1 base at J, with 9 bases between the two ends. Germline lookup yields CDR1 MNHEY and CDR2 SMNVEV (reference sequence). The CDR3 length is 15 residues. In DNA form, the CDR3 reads TGTGCCAGCAGTTTAGGCCAGGGGTCCTACAATGAGCAGTTCTTC. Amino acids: CASSLGQGSYNEQFF.

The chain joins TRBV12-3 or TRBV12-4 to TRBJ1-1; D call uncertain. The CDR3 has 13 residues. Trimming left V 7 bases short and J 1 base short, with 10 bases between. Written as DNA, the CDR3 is TGTGCCAGCAACATACCGGGGAACACTGAAGCTTTCTTT. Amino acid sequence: CASNIPGNTEAFF.

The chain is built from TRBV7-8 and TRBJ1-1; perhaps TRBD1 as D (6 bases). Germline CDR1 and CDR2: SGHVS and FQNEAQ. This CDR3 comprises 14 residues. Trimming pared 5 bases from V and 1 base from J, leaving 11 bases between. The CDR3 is CASSSRQENTEAFF. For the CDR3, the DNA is TGTGCCAGCAGCAGCAGACAGGAGAACACTGAAGCTTTCTTT.

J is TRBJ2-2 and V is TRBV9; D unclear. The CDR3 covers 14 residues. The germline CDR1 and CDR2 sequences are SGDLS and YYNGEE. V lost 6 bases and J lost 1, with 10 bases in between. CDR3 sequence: CASNKDVNTGELFF. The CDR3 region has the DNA TGTGCCAGCAACAAGGACGTGAACACCGGGGAGCTGTTTTTT.

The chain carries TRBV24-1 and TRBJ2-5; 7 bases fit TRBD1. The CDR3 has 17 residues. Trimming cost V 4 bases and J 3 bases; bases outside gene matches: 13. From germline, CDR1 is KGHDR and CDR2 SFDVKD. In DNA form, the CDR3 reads TGTGCCACCAGTGACCCCGGGACAGCCTCGTGGGAAGAGACCCAGTACTTC. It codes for CATSDPGTASWEETQYF.

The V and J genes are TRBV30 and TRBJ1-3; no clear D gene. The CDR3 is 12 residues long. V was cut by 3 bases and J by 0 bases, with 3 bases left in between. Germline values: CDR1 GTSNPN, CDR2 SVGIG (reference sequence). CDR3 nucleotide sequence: TGTGCCTGGAGAAACTCTGGAAACACCATATATTTT. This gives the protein CAWRNSGNTIYF.

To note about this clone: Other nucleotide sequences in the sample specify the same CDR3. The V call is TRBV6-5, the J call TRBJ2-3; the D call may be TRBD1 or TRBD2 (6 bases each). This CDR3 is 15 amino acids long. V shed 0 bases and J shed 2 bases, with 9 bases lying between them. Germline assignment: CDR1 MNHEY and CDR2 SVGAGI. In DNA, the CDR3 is TGTGCCAGCAGTTACTCAGGGGGGCCCACAGATACGCAGTATTTT. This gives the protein CASSYSGGPTDTQYF.

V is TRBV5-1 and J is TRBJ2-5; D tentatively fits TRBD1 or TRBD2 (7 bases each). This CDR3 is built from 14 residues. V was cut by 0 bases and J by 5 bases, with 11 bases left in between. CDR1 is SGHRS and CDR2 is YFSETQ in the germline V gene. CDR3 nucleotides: TGCGCCAGCAGCTTGGGACAGGGAGGGGAGACCCAGTACTTC. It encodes CASSLGQGGETQYF.

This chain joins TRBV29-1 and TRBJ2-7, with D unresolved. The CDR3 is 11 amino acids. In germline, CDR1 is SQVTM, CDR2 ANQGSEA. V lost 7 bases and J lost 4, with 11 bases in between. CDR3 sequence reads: CSAQQQYEQYF. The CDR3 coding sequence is TGCAGCGCCCAGCAACAGTACGAGCAGTACTTC.

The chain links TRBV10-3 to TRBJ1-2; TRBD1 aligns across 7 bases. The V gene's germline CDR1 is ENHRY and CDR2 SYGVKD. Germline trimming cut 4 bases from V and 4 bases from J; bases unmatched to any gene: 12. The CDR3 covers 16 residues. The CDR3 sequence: CAISAVEVGQAYGYTF. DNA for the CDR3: TGTGCCATCAGTGCTGTAGAGGTCGGACAGGCCTATGGCTACACCTTC.

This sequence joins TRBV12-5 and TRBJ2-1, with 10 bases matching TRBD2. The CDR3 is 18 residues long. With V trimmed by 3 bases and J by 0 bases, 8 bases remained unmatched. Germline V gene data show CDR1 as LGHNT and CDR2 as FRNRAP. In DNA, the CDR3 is TGTGCTAGTGGTTTAACGCCTAGCGGGGGAAGCTCCTACAATGAGCAGTTCTTC. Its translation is CASGLTPSGGSSYNEQFF.

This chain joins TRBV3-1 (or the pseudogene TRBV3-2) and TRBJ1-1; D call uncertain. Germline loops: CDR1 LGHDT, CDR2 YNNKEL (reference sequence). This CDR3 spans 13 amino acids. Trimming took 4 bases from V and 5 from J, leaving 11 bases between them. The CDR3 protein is CASSPLVRTEAFF. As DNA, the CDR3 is TGTGCCAGCAGCCCCCTTGTGAGGACTGAAGCTTTCTTT.

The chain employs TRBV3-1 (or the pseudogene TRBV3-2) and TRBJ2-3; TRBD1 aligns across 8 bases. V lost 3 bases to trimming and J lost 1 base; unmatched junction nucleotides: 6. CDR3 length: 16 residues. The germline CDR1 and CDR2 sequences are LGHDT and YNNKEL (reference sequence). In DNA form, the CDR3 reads TGTGCCAGCAGCCAGCGATTGACAGGGGGCACAGATACGCAGTATTTT. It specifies CASSQRLTGGTDTQYF.